This paragraph reports one TCR beta chain. Antigen specificity is unknown. This sample stems from a study of graft-versus-host responses after intestinal transplantation. The J segment lost 12 bases and the V segment lost 3 bases, leaving 8 bases of the junction unmatched. Germline loops: CDR1 LNHDA, CDR2 SQIVND (reference sequence). CDR3 length equals 14 residues. TCRdb keeps only in-frame clones here, not all; method: immunoSEQ multiplex PCR. The sample has about 39,000 clones; about 94% are singletons. The V and J genes are TRBV19 and TRBJ2-1; TRBD2 matches at 10 bases. This clonotype was sampled from a human donor who was the organ donor for an intestinal transplant. Sequencing was performed on unstimulated CD8+ T cells sorted from spleen or lymph node cells, taken before transplant. The CDR3 region has the DNA TGTGCCAGTAGTATGAACCTAGCGGGAGCGGGGCAGTTCTTC. Translation gives CASSMNLAGAGQFF.